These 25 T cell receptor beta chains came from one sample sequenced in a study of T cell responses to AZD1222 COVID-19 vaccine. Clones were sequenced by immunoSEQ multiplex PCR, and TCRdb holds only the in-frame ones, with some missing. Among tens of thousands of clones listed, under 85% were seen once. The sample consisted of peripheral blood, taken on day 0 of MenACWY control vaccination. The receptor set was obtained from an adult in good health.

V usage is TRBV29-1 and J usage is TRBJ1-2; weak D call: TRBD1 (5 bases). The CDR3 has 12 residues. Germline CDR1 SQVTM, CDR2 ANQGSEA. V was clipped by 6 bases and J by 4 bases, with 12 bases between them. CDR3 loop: CSVRDGSYGYTF. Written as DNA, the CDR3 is TGCAGCGTACGGGACGGGTCCTATGGCTACACCTTC.

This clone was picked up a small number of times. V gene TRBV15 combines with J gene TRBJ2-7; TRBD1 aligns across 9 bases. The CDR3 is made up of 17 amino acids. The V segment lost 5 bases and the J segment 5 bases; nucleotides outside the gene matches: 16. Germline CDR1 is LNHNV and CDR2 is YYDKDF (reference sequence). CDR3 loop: CATSLERAGTGFHEQYF. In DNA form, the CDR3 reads TGTGCCACCAGCTTAGAGAGGGCGGGGACAGGGTTCCACGAGCAGTACTTC.

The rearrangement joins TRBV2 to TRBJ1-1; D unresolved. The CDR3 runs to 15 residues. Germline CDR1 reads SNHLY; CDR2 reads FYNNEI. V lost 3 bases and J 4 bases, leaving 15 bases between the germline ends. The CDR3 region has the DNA TGTGCCAGCAGTGATAGGAGGGTCTGGGGCACTGAAGCTTTCTTT. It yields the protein CASSDRRVWGTEAFF. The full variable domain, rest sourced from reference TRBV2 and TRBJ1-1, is EPEVTQTPSHQVTQMGQEVILRCVPISNHLYFYWYRQILGQKVEFLVSFYNNEISEKSEIFDDQFSVERPDGSNFTLKIRSTKLEDSAMYFCASSDRRVWGTEAFFGQGTRLTVV.

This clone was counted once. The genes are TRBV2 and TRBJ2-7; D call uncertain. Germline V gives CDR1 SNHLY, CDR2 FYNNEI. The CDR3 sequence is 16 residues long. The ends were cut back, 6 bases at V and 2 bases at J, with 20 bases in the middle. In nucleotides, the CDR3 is TGTGCCAGCAGGGACGCGTCTCAGGTGGCCCCCTACGAGCAGTACTTC. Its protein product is CASRDASQVAPYEQYF.

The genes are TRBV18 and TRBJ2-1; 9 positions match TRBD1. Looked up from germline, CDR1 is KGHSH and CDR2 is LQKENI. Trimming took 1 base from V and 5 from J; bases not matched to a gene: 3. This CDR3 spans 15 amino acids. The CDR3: CASSPLGTGHNEQFF. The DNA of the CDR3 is TGTGCCAGCTCACCACTTGGGACAGGGCACAATGAGCAGTTCTTC.

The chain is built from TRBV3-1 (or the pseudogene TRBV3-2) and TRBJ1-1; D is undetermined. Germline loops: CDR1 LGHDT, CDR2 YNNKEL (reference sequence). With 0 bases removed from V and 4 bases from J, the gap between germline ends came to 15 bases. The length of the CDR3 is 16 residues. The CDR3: CASSQDWRARGTEAFF. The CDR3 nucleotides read TGTGCCAGCAGCCAAGATTGGAGGGCCCGGGGCACTGAAGCTTTCTTT.

The CDR3 region is CASSLGGGGTEAFF. CDR3 nucleotides: TGTGCCAGCAGCTTAGGAGGGGGAGGCACTGAAGCTTTCTTT. V gene TRBV7-9 combines with J gene TRBJ1-1; D is perhaps TRBD1 (6 bases). The CDR3 is 14 residues long. Trimming removed 1 base from V and 4 bases from J, with 10 bases in between. CDR1 and CDR2 (germline): SEHNR, FQNEAQ (reference sequence).

This chain's CDR3 is CASSASGSFADTQYF. The CDR3, as DNA: TGTGCCAGCAGCGCTAGCGGGAGTTTCGCAGATACGCAGTATTTT. V and J are TRBV7-2 and TRBJ2-3, with TRBD2 matching over 10 bases. J lost 4 bases, V lost 5 bases, and 6 bases had no gene match. The CDR3 extends over 15 amino acids. The germline CDR1 and CDR2 sequences are SGHTA and FQGNSA.

CDR3 protein: CASSASVIRQLNTGELFF. In DNA form, the CDR3 reads TGCGCCAGCAGCGCCTCCGTGATAAGGCAGCTGAACACCGGGGAGCTGTTTTTT. The chain uses TRBV5-1 and TRBJ2-2; D is ambiguous. V was clipped by 4 bases and J by 1 base, with 20 bases between them. The CDR3 spans 18 residues. CDR1 and CDR2 (germline): SGHRS, YFSETQ.

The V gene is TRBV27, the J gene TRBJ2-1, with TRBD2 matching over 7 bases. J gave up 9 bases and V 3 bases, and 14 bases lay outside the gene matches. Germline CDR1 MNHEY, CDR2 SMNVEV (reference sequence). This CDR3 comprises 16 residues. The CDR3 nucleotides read TGTGCCAGCAGTTTTCTTTGGTGGGGAGGGCCGGGTGAGCAGTTCTTC. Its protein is CASSFLWWGGPGEQFF.

CDR3 protein: CATSRDNQPQHF. Here the CDR3 DNA reads TGTGCCACCAGCAGAGATAATCAGCCCCAGCATTTT. The chain has TRBV15 and TRBJ1-5, with D unclear. The CDR3 has 12 residues. V lost 0 bases, J lost 4 bases, and 1 base lay in between. Germline assignment: CDR1 LNHNV and CDR2 YYDKDF (reference sequence).

CDR3 amino acids: CSVDSQGSGNTIYF. The CDR3, as DNA: TGCAGCGTTGATTCTCAGGGTTCGGGAAACACCATATATTTT. The V call is TRBV29-1, the J call TRBJ1-3; maybe TRBD1 (5 bases). V lost 3 bases to trimming and J lost 4 bases, with 13 bases between them. CDR1 is SQVTM, CDR2 ANQGSEA, per germline. The CDR3 runs to 14 residues.

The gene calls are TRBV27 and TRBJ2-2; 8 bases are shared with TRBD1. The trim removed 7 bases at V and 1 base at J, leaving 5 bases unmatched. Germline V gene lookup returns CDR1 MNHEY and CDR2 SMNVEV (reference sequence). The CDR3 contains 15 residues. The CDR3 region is CASTLTGVNTGELFF. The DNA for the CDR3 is TGTGCCAGCACCCTGACAGGGGTGAACACCGGGGAGCTGTTTTTT.

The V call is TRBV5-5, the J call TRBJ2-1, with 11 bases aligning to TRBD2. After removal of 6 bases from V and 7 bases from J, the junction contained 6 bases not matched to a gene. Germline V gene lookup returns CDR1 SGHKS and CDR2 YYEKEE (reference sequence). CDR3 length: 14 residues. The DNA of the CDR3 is TGTGCCAGCACCGGGACTAGCGGTTTTAATGAGCAGTTCTTC. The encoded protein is CASTGTSGFNEQFF.

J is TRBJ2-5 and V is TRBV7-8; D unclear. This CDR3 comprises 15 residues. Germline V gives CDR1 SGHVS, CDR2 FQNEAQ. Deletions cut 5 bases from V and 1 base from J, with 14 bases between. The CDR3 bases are TGTGCCAGCAGCACACGGTCGCGGAGCCAAGAGACCCAGTACTTC. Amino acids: CASSTRSRSQETQYF.

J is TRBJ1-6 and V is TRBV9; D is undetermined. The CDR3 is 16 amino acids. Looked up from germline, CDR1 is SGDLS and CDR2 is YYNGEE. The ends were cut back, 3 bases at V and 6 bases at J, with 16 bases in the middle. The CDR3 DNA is TGTGCCAGCAGCGCCACCGCTCAGAAACCTAATTCACCCCTCCACTTT. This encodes CASSATAQKPNSPLHF.

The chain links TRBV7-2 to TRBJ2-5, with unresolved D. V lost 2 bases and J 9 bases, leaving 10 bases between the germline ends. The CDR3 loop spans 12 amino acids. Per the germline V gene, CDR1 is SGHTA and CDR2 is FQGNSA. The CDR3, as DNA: TGTGCCAGCAGCTTAAACCGAAGGGCCCAGTACTTC. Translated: CASSLNRRAQYF.

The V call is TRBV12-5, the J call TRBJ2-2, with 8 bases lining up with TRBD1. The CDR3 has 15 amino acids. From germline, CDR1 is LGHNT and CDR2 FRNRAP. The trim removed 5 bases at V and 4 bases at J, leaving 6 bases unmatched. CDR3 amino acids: CASGPGQVPTGELFF. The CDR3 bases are TGTGCTAGTGGTCCGGGACAGGTCCCCACCGGGGAGCTGTTTTTT. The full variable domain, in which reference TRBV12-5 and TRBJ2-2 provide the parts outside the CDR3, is DARVTQTPRHKVTEMGQEVTMRCQPILGHNTVFWYRQTMMQGLELLAYFRNRAPLDDSGMPKDRFSAEMPDATLATLKIQPSEPRDSAVYFCASGPGQVPTGELFFGEGSRLTVL.

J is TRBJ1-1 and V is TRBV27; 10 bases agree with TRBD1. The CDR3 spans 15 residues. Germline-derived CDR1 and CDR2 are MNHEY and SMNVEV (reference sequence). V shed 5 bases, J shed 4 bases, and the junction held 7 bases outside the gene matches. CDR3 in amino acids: CASSLTDRGFTEAFF. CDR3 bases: TGTGCCAGCAGTCTAACGGACAGGGGGTTCACTGAAGCTTTCTTT.

CDR3 sequence reads: CASSQGVLLLEDTQYF. The CDR3 DNA reads TGCGCCAGCAGCCAAGGGGTGCTGCTATTGGAGGATACGCAGTATTTT. V usage is TRBV4-1 and J usage is TRBJ2-3; D uncertain. The CDR3 covers 16 residues. Germline CDR1 MGHRA, CDR2 YSYEKL. V was pared by 1 base and J by 6 bases, with 17 bases between.

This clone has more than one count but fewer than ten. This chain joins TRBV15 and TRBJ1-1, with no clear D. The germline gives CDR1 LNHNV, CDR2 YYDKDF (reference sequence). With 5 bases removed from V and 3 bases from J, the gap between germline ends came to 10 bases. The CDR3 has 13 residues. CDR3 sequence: CATSEGEHTEAFF. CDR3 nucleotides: TGTGCCACCAGCGAAGGAGAACACACTGAAGCTTTCTTT.

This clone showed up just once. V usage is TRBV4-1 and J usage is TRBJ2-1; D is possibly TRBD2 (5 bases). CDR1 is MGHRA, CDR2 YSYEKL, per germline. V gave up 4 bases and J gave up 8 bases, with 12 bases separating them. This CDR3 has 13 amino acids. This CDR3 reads CASSRLRVDEQFF. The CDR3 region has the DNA TGCGCCAGCAGCCGCCTGAGGGTGGATGAGCAGTTCTTC.

CDR3 protein: CASSDGGVDEQFF. DNA of the CDR3: TGTGCCAGCAGTGATGGAGGGGTGGATGAGCAGTTCTTC. This chain connects TRBV25-1 to TRBJ2-1, with a tentative D call TRBD2 (6 bases). V was cut by 3 bases and J by 8 bases, with 11 bases left in between. This CDR3 spans 13 amino acids. Germline values: CDR1 MGHDK, CDR2 SYGVNS.

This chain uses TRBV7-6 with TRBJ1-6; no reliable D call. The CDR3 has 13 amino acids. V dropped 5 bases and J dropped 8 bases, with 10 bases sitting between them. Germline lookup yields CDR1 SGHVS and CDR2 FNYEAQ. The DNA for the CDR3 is TGTGCCAGCAGCGTGGAGACTTATTCACCCCTCCACTTT. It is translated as CASSVETYSPLHF. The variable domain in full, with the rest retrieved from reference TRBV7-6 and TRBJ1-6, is GAGVSQSPRYKVTKRGQDVALRCDPISGHVSLYWYRQALGQGPEFLTYFNYEAQQDKSGLPNDRFSAERPEGSISTLTIQRTEQRDSAMYRCASSVETYSPLHFGNGTRLTVT.

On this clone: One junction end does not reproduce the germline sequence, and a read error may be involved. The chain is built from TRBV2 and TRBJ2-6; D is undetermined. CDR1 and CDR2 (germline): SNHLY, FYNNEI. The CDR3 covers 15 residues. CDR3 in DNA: TGTGCCAGCAGTAAAGCCTCAGCTGGGGCCAACGTCCTGACTTTC. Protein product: CASSKASAGANVLTF.